Presented here are 23 T cell receptor beta chains from one specimen sequenced in a study of glioma-infiltrating T cells. Amplification of TCR alpha and beta CDR3 regions from RNA used iRepertoire nested multiplex PCR. From the multiplex PCR reads, TCRdb called clonotypes with MiXCR, one entry per CDR3 protein. Of 90,000 to 110,000 distinct CDR3 sequences listed, less than 30% are singletons. Sequenced material: glioma tissue, nonneoplastic brain tissue, or PBMCs (not recorded which). Every receptor here comes from a human donor with low-grade glioma or glioblastoma, undergoing nonglioma brain surgery, or in good health (not recorded which).

The rearrangement links TRBV7-9 to TRBJ2-5; D is unclear. The CDR3 runs to 13 residues. Germline V gives CDR1 SEHNR, CDR2 FQNEAQ (reference sequence). Trimming took off 3 bases at V and 3 bases at J, with 8 bases between the two ends. The CDR3 sequence is CASSFFGEETQYF. The CDR3 nucleotides read TGTGCCAGCAGCTTCTTCGGAGAAGAGACCCAGTACTTC. Full variable domain (missing parts from reference TRBV7-9 and TRBJ2-5): DTGVSQNPRHKITKRGQNVTFRCDPISEHNRLYWYRQTLGQGPEFLTYFQNEAQLEKSRLLSDRFSAERPKGSFSTLEIQRTEQGDSAMYLCASSFFGEETQYFGPGTRLLVL.

This clonotype was picked up many times. This chain connects TRBV4-3 to TRBJ2-7; no firm D call. The V gene's germline CDR1 is LGHNA and CDR2 YSLEER. Trimming stripped 1 base from V and 2 bases from J, with 12 bases between. The CDR3 runs to 15 residues. The CDR3 region has the DNA TGCGCCAGCAGCCAAGCTCCTGGGCTAACCTACGAGCAGTACTTC. Translating it yields CASSQAPGLTYEQYF.

The chain combines TRBV27 with TRBJ2-7; possibly TRBD1 for D (6 bases). The V end lost 1 base, the J end lost 6 bases, and 19 bases lay between the germline ends. This CDR3 has 16 residues. Germline V lookup: CDR1 MNHEY, CDR2 SMNVEV (reference sequence). This CDR3 is CASSLYRGTNGCEQYF. In DNA form, the CDR3 reads TGTGCCAGCAGTTTATATAGGGGGACAAATGGCTGCGAGCAGTACTTC.

This clonotype has at least ten counts. The chain couples TRBV29-1 to TRBJ1-1; 8 bases fit TRBD1. Germline CDR1 SQVTM, CDR2 ANQGSEA. V lost 6 bases and J lost 3; bases outside the gene matches: 6. This CDR3 is built from 13 residues. The CDR3 here is CSVADRDYTEAFF. DNA of the CDR3: TGCAGCGTCGCGGACAGGGATTACACTGAAGCTTTCTTT.

The chain carries TRBV28 and TRBJ1-1; 7 bases are a match to TRBD1. The CDR3 runs to 16 residues. Germline V gives CDR1 MDHEN, CDR2 SYDVKM. V lost 6 bases to trimming and J lost 2 bases; unmatched junction nucleotides: 12. The chain's CDR3 is CASSPVQGTFNTEAFF. CDR3 DNA sequence: TGTGCCAGCAGCCCTGTACAGGGGACCTTTAACACTGAAGCTTTCTTT.

Many counts were recorded for this clonotype. The genes are TRBV20-1 and TRBJ1-2, with TRBD1 matching 9 bases. Germline CDR1 is DFQATT and CDR2 is SNEGSKA (reference sequence). The CDR3 is 15 residues long. The V segment lost 0 bases and the J segment 5 bases; nucleotides outside the gene matches: 7. CDR3 sequence reads: CSARDQGTGSYGYTF. The CDR3 DNA is TGCAGTGCTAGAGATCAGGGGACAGGGAGTTATGGCTACACCTTC.

This clonotype was detected many times. V gene TRBV27 combines with J gene TRBJ2-5; 7 positions agree with TRBD1. With V trimmed by 7 bases and J by 2 bases, 10 bases remained unmatched. CDR3 length: 15 amino acids. From germline, CDR1 is MNHEY and CDR2 SMNVEV (reference sequence). The CDR3 spells CASNPGQFKQETQYF. In DNA form, the CDR3 reads TGTGCCAGCAACCCGGGACAGTTCAAGCAAGAGACCCAGTACTTC.

This clonotype was counted at least ten times. The chain carries TRBV7-8 and TRBJ2-3; 8 bases match TRBD1. The CDR3 contains 16 residues. With V trimmed by 5 bases and J by 0 bases, 7 bases remained unmatched. In germline, CDR1 is SGHVS, CDR2 FQNEAQ. In DNA, the CDR3 is TGTGCCAGCAGCCTACGGACAGGGAAAAGCACAGATACGCAGTATTTT. It yields the protein CASSLRTGKSTDTQYF.

This clonotype was seen just once. This CDR3 fails to terminate in the conserved phenylalanine or tryptophan, so it likely reflects a read error. The rearrangement joins TRBV6-6 to TRBJ2-7; the match to TRBD1 covers 7 bases. The trim removed 2 bases at V and 0 bases at J, leaving 4 bases unmatched. The CDR3 loop spans 15 amino acids. The germline gives CDR1 MNHNY, CDR2 SVGAGI (reference sequence). The CDR3 DNA reads as TGTGCCAGCAGTTACATCGGGACAGCCTCCTACGAGCAGTACTCC. It translates to CASSYIGTASYEQYS.

The chain employs TRBV13 and TRBJ2-1; D is perhaps TRBD2 (5 bases). Gene TRBJ2-5 matches the end of the DNA better, so the J call may be wrong. The CDR3 covers 13 residues. The V gene's germline CDR1 is PRHDT and CDR2 FYEKMQ (reference sequence). CDR3 loop: CASSLQRAETQYF. As DNA, the CDR3 is TGTGCCAGCAGCCTCCAGAGGGCTGAGACCCAGTACTTC.

In its sample, this clonotype was seen many times. The chain joins TRBV19 to TRBJ1-4; 9 bases fit TRBD1. Per germline, CDR1 LNHDA and CDR2 SQIVND (reference sequence). The CDR3 is 15 residues long. J gave up 0 bases and V 5 bases, and 1 base lay outside the gene matches. The CDR3 DNA follows: TGTGCCAGTAGTCGACAGGGGGCAACTAATGAAAAACTGTTTTTT. Its protein product is CASSRQGATNEKLFF.

On this clonotype itself: This may stem from a read error, because a much larger clone lies one nucleotide away. The genes are TRBV29-1 and TRBJ2-7; perhaps TRBD1 as D (5 bases). The CDR3 totals 15 residues. Germline V gives CDR1 SQVTM, CDR2 ANQGSEA. For the CDR3, the DNA is TGCAGCGCTGAACGCACCACAGGACGGTCAAGCGAGCAGTACTTC. Residues: CSAERTTGRSSEQYF.

A remark on this clonotype: This may stem from a read error, because a much larger clone lies one nucleotide away. The gene calls are TRBV20-1 and TRBJ2-1; D is perhaps TRBD2 (6 bases). CDR3 size: 12 residues. Germline V lookup: CDR1 DFQATT, CDR2 SNEGSKA (reference sequence). The CDR3 is CSAGDSSNKQFF. The CDR3 nucleotides read TGCAGTGCTGGGGACTCAAGCAATAAGCAGTTCTTC.

This clonotype was observed at least ten times. The chain links TRBV4-1 to TRBJ1-1; a weak D match, TRBD1 (5 bases). Per the germline V gene, CDR1 is MGHRA and CDR2 is YSYEKL. The V and J ends lost 4 bases and 4 bases respectively, with 13 bases between them. This CDR3 comprises 14 residues. The CDR3 is CASSLTIGTTEAFF. The CDR3 coding sequence is TGCGCCAGCAGCCTGACAATAGGGACCACTGAAGCTTTCTTT.

This clonotype was seen at least ten times. The V and J genes are TRBV20-1 and TRBJ2-3; D uncertain. CDR1 DFQATT and CDR2 SNEGSKA come from the germline V gene (reference sequence). The CDR3 has 13 amino acids. Trimming left V 3 bases short and J 2 bases short, with 9 bases between. The CDR3 region is CSARASPTDTQYF. The CDR3 DNA follows: TGCAGTGCTAGGGCCAGTCCCACAGATACGCAGTATTTT.

The sample holds a few counts of this clonotype. This sequence joins TRBV4-1 and TRBJ2-7; 10 bases line up with TRBD1. This CDR3 spans 17 amino acids. Germline V gene lookup returns CDR1 MGHRA and CDR2 YSYEKL. Unmatched junction bases numbered 13, after V lost 8 bases and J lost 0 bases. The CDR3 DNA reads as TGCGCCAGCGCGGGGACAGGGGCCGGAAGGCGCTCCTACGAGCAGTACTTC. Translation gives CASAGTGAGRRSYEQYF.

This clonotype was recorded a few times. The rearrangement links TRBV29-1 to TRBJ1-2; unclear D gene. The germline gives CDR1 SQVTM, CDR2 ANQGSEA. V lost 4 bases and J 0 bases, leaving 9 bases between the germline ends. The CDR3 spans 13 residues. The CDR3 DNA reads as TGCAGCGTTGGCAGGCAAGCTAACTATGGCTACACCTTC. Its translation: CSVGRQANYGYTF.

This clonotype was picked up a small number of times. The V gene is TRBV4-3, the J gene TRBJ2-7; 12 bases align to TRBD1. V lost 2 bases and J lost 7; bases outside the gene matches: 15. CDR3 length equals 18 residues. Germline values: CDR1 LGHNA, CDR2 YSLEER. Here the CDR3 reads CASSQYRGQGAPRGEQYF. CDR3 nucleotide sequence: TGCGCCAGCAGCCAATACAGGGGACAGGGGGCGCCCCGAGGGGAGCAGTACTTC.

For this clonotype: A single base separates this from a much larger clone, so it may be a read error. The CDR3 protein is CASRLPWQGASNTEAFF. DNA for the CDR3: TGCGCCAGCAGATTGCCTTGGCAGGGGGCCTCGAACACTGAAGCTTTCTTT. The chain couples TRBV5-1 to TRBJ1-1, with 8 bases fitting TRBD1. Per the germline V gene, CDR1 is SGHRS and CDR2 is YFSETQ. This CDR3 has 17 amino acids. V shed 5 bases, J shed 1 base, and the junction held 13 bases outside the gene matches.

In the case of this clonotype: This CDR3 is missing its conserved last phenylalanine or tryptophan, likely due to a read error. This rearrangement joins TRBV7-3 to TRBJ1-1; 9 nucleotides line up with TRBD1. CDR1 and CDR2 from the germline V gene are SGHTA and FQGTGA. This CDR3 contains 17 residues. In DNA form, the CDR3 reads TGTGCCACCAGCAGAGCTGAGACAGGGGGATATTCGGCTGAAGCTTTCCTT. Protein: CATSRAETGGYSAEAFL.

This clonotype appeared many times. This chain joins TRBV6-1 and TRBJ2-5, with D unclear. V lost 8 bases and J lost 4, with 11 bases in between. The germline CDR1 and CDR2 sequences are MNHNS and SASEGT. The CDR3 loop spans 12 amino acids. CDR3 DNA sequence: TGTGCCAGCTCTCGGGCTCTAGAGACCCAGTACTTC. Its translation is CASSRALETQYF.

This clonotype was counted at least ten times. V is TRBV20-1 and J is TRBJ2-7; D is ambiguous. The CDR3 sequence is 11 residues long. Trimming removed 0 bases at V and 6 bases at J, with 6 bases between. The germline V gene has CDR1 DFQATT and CDR2 SNEGSKA (reference sequence). In nucleotides, the CDR3 is TGCAGTGCTAGAGATTTCCTCGAGCAGTACTTC. It translates to CSARDFLEQYF.

This clonotype came up many times. This chain connects TRBV6-2 or TRBV6-3 to TRBJ2-7; D is undetermined. In germline, CDR1 is MNHEY, CDR2 SVGEGT. The V end was cut by 8 bases, the J end by 3 bases, with 11 bases between. The CDR3 length is 12 residues. CDR3 DNA: TGTGCCAGCTTCGACACATTCTACGAGCAGTACTTC. This gives the protein CASFDTFYEQYF.